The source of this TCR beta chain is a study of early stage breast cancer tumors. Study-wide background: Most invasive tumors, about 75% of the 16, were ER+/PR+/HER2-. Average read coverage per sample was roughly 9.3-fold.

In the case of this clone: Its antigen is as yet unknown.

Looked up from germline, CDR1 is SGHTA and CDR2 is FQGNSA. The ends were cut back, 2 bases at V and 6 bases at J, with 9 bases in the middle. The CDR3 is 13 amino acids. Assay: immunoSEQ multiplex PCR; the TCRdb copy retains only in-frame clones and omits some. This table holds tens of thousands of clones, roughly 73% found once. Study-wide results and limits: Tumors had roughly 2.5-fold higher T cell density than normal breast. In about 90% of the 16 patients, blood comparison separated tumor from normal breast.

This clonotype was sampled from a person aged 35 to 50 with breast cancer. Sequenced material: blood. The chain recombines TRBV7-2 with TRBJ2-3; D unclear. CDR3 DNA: TGTGCCAGCAGCTTAATTCCCGAGGATACGCAGTATTTT. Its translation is CASSLIPEDTQYF.